One sample yielded the 27 T cell receptor beta chains listed below, sequenced in a study of OX40 agonist ivuxolimab in advanced cancers. The protocol was immunoSEQ multiplex PCR, while the TCRdb copy is restricted to in-frame clones and leaves out a portion. The sample contains tens of thousands of clones, more than 80% of which appear only once. Sequences were derived from CD4+ or CD8+ T cells sorted from blood, sampled in a trial of the OX40 agonist ivuxolimab. These receptors all come from an adult with an advanced solid tumor such as melanoma, head and neck, liver or kidney cancer.

J is TRBJ2-7 and V is TRBV27; D possibly uses TRBD1 or TRBD2 (6 bases each). CDR3 length: 17 residues. Germline V gives CDR1 MNHEY, CDR2 SMNVEV (reference sequence). Trimming took off 1 base at V and 4 bases at J, with 20 bases between the two ends. CDR3 region: CASSLLSRGTTKYEQYF. The CDR3 coding sequence is TGTGCCAGCAGTTTATTATCCCGGGGGACAACTAAGTACGAGCAGTACTTC.

The V call is TRBV27, the J call TRBJ1-5, with 7 bases aligning to TRBD1. V gave up 1 base and J gave up 4 bases; unmatched junction bases: 4. The CDR3 length is 15 residues. Germline V gives CDR1 MNHEY, CDR2 SMNVEV (reference sequence). The CDR3 loop reads CASSLWARGNQPQHF. CDR3 DNA sequence: TGTGCCAGCAGTTTATGGGCCAGGGGGAATCAGCCCCAGCATTTT.

The chain is built from TRBV5-1 and TRBJ2-3; 12 bases are a match to TRBD2. Germline CDR1 reads SGHRS; CDR2 reads YFSETQ. Trimming took 3 bases from V and 2 from J; bases not matched to a gene: 4. This CDR3 contains 16 residues. The DNA of the CDR3 is TGCGCCAGCAGCTCGCGACTAGCGGGGGCCACAGATACGCAGTATTTT. Protein sequence: CASSSRLAGATDTQYF. Using reference TRBV5-1 and TRBJ2-3 for the parts outside the CDR3, the full variable domain is KAGVTQTPRYLIKTRGQQVTLSCSPISGHRSVSWYQQTPGQGLQFLFEYFSETQRNKGNFPGRFSGRQFSNSRSEMNVSTLELGDSALYLCASSSRLAGATDTQYFGPGTRLTVL.

The chain employs TRBV6-5 and TRBJ1-5, with D perhaps TRBD1 (5 bases). Germline lookup yields CDR1 MNHEY and CDR2 SVGAGI. The CDR3 runs to 14 residues. Trimming left V 2 bases short and J 2 bases short, with 7 bases between. CDR3 DNA sequence: TGTGCCAGCAGTTACGCACAGGGCAATCAGCCCCAGCATTTT. Amino acid sequence: CASSYAQGNQPQHF.

The chain uses TRBV9 and TRBJ2-7; the match to TRBD2 covers 9 bases. The CDR3 consists of 15 residues. Germline loops: CDR1 SGDLS, CDR2 YYNGEE. J was trimmed by 3 bases and V by 0 bases; bases with no gene match: 4. The CDR3 nucleotides are TGTGCCAGCAGCGTAGGTAGCGGGGGCTTCTACGAGCAGTACTTC. It translates to CASSVGSGGFYEQYF. The full variable domain, rest sourced from reference TRBV9 and TRBJ2-7, is DSGVTQTPKHLITATGQRVTLRCSPRSGDLSVYWYQQSLDQGLQFLIQYYNGEERAKGNILERFSAQQFPDLHSELNLSSLELGDSALYFCASSVGSGGFYEQYFGPGTRLTVT.

V gene TRBV5-1 combines with J gene TRBJ2-5; tentative D call: TRBD1 (5 bases). TRBJ2-7 explains the end of the DNA better; the J call may be wrong. This CDR3 region has 13 residues. CDR1 and CDR2 (germline): SGHRS, YFSETQ. CDR3 nucleotides: TGCGCCAGCAGCTTGGTTCAGGGATACGAGCAGTACTTC. Its protein product is CASSLVQGYEQYF.

The J gene is TRBJ2-2, the V gene TRBV6-1; D is possibly TRBD1 or TRBD2 (5 bases each). Trimming pared 10 bases from V and 4 bases from J, leaving 19 bases between. Germline V gene sequence: CDR1 MNHNS, CDR2 SASEGT. The CDR3 sequence is 15 residues long. The CDR3 loop reads CATVFEGLGTGELFF. The CDR3 nucleotides are TGTGCCACCGTGTTTGAGGGGCTCGGCACCGGGGAGCTGTTTTTT.

The chain recombines TRBV7-2 with TRBJ1-5; D gene ambiguous. The CDR3 is 14 amino acids. Trimming shortened V by 1 base and J by 8 bases, and 12 bases separated the two germline ends. Germline V gene sequence: CDR1 SGHTA, CDR2 FQGNSA. The CDR3 DNA is TGTGCCAGCAGCTTAGTGGCCGCGGGAGAGCCCCAGCATTTT. Its translation: CASSLVAAGEPQHF.

CDR3 amino acids: CASSNRQGFYGYTF. The CDR3 nucleotides are TGTGCCAGTAGTAACCGACAGGGCTTCTATGGCTACACCTTC. The J gene is TRBJ1-2, the V gene TRBV19; 7 bases match TRBD1. Germline V gives CDR1 LNHDA, CDR2 SQIVND (reference sequence). V shed 4 bases, J shed 4 bases, and the junction held 6 bases outside the gene matches. This CDR3 is built from 14 residues.

The chain couples TRBV2 to TRBJ2-4; D is undetermined. V was cut by 8 bases and J by 0 bases, with 20 bases left in between. CDR3 length equals 17 residues. Germline values: CDR1 SNHLY, CDR2 FYNNEI. CDR3 region: CASLNRTALLAKNIQYF. CDR3 sequence (DNA): TGTGCCAGCTTGAATCGGACCGCCCTTTTAGCCAAAAACATTCAGTACTTC.

The chain has TRBV6-6 and TRBJ1-6; no definite D call. V shed 2 bases and J shed 8 bases, with 10 bases lying between them. The CDR3 totals 14 residues. Germline V lookup: CDR1 MNHNY, CDR2 SVGAGI (reference sequence). CDR3 sequence: CASSYTGSDSPLHF. The CDR3 coding sequence is TGTGCCAGCAGTTACACGGGGTCGGATTCACCCCTCCACTTT.

This chain links TRBV7-2 with TRBJ2-1; 11 bases match TRBD1. CDR1 and CDR2 from the germline V gene are SGHTA and FQGNSA. The CDR3 consists of 15 residues. The ends lost 5 bases at V and 4 bases at J; junction bases unmatched: 4. In nucleotides, the CDR3 is TGTGCCAGCAGCCGGGACAGGGGGGAGTACAATGAGCAGTTCTTC. Translating it yields CASSRDRGEYNEQFF. The variable domain in full, completed from reference TRBV7-2 and TRBJ2-1, reads GAGVSQSPSNKVTEKGKDVELRCDPISGHTALYWYRQSLGQGLEFLIYFQGNSAPDKSGLPSDRFSAERTGGSVSTLTIQRTQQEDSAVYLCASSRDRGEYNEQFFGPGTRLTVL.

CDR3 DNA sequence: TGTGCCAGCAGCCGTCGCGCTAGCGGGGGGGCGGATACGCAGTATTTT. Translating gives CASSRRASGGADTQYF. The J gene is TRBJ2-3, the V gene TRBV11-2; 12 nucleotides align to TRBD2. The ends lost 5 bases at V and 6 bases at J; junction bases unmatched: 9. The CDR3 covers 16 residues. The V gene's germline CDR1 is SGHAT and CDR2 FQNNGV.

The gene calls are TRBV19 and TRBJ2-5, with TRBD1 matching 10 bases. This CDR3 is 15 amino acids long. The ends lost 5 bases at V and 4 bases at J; junction bases unmatched: 7. The germline CDR1 and CDR2 sequences are LNHDA and SQIVND (reference sequence). The CDR3 spells CASSETGGRVETQYF. CDR3 sequence (DNA): TGTGCCAGTAGTGAGACAGGGGGCAGAGTAGAGACCCAGTACTTC.

A single count supports this clone. The chain employs TRBV5-1 and TRBJ1-3; 8 bases match TRBD1. The CDR3 has 18 residues. CDR1 and CDR2 from the germline V gene are SGHRS and YFSETQ. V shed 2 bases, J shed 3 bases, and the junction held 13 bases outside the gene matches. The CDR3 loop is CASSFFSRDRSVGNTIYF. Written as DNA, the CDR3 is TGCGCCAGCAGCTTTTTTAGCCGGGACAGGTCGGTTGGAAACACCATATATTTT.

Only one count was recorded for this clone. The chain carries TRBV7-2 and TRBJ2-5, with D perhaps given as TRBD1 or TRBD2 (5 bases each). The CDR3 spans 14 residues. Germline V gives CDR1 SGHTA, CDR2 FQGNSA. The V end lost 0 bases, the J end lost 2 bases, and 7 bases lay between the germline ends. CDR3 in amino acids: CASSLAGTQETQYF. DNA of the CDR3: TGTGCCAGCAGCTTAGCTGGGACGCAAGAGACCCAGTACTTC.

The chain recombines TRBV7-9 with TRBJ2-3, with TRBD2 as a possible D gene (6 bases). The germline V gene encodes CDR1 SEHNR and CDR2 FQNEAQ (reference sequence). The CDR3 contains 15 residues. Trimming stripped 4 bases from V and 2 bases from J, with 13 bases between. CDR3 DNA: TGTGCCAGCAGCTCCACCCCGGGAGTCACAGATACGCAGTATTTT. Translated, it gives CASSSTPGVTDTQYF.

The chain carries TRBV5-5 and TRBJ1-6, with TRBD1 identical over 7 bases. The CDR3 is 16 amino acids. CDR1 SGHKS and CDR2 YYEKEE come from the germline V gene (reference sequence). V shed 4 bases, J shed 9 bases, and the junction held 13 bases outside the gene matches. CDR3: CASSPWGDSRISPLHF. Written as DNA, the CDR3 is TGTGCCAGCAGCCCCTGGGGGGACAGTCGGATTTCACCCCTCCACTTT.

Notes on this clone: Other DNA sequences within the sample encode an identical CDR3. The rearrangement uses TRBV27 and TRBJ2-6; D is possibly TRBD1 (6 bases). The CDR3 is 15 residues long. Germline values: CDR1 MNHEY, CDR2 SMNVEV (reference sequence). Trimming removed 6 bases at V and 0 bases at J, with 9 bases between. Written as DNA, the CDR3 is TGTGCCAGCAGCCCACAGGGCTCTGGGGCCAACGTCCTGACTTTC. Translating gives CASSPQGSGANVLTF.

Of note for this clone: An end of the junction differs from the germline gene, which may be a read error. The chain combines TRBV11-3 with TRBJ2-1, with 12 bases aligning to TRBD2. Germline V CDR1 and CDR2: SGHNT, YENEEA. The CDR3 runs 16 residues. In DNA form, the CDR3 reads TGTGCCAACAGCTTAGACCTAGCGGGGGGGCCTAATGAGCAGTTCTTC. It is translated as CANSLDLAGGPNEQFF.

This clone was observed a few times. V is TRBV6-5 and J is TRBJ1-1; maybe TRBD1 (6 bases). V lost 0 bases, J lost 9 bases, and 11 bases lay in between. There are 13 residues in the CDR3. Germline V gene lookup returns CDR1 MNHEY and CDR2 SVGAGI. CDR3 DNA: TGTGCCAGCAGTTACTCGACAGGCTCGAAAGCTTTCTTT. Protein product: CASSYSTGSKAFF.

This clone appeared once. The genes are TRBV7-2 and TRBJ1-2; the match to TRBD1 covers 9 bases. Germline assignment: CDR1 SGHTA and CDR2 FQGNSA. The CDR3 runs 17 residues. The V gene end was trimmed by 3 bases and the J gene end by 3 bases; junction bases not matched to a gene: 11. CDR3 in DNA: TGTGCCAGCAGCTTCGACGGGACAGGGAGGTTGGACTATGGCTACACCTTC. This codes for CASSFDGTGRLDYGYTF.

The rearrangement joins TRBV6-5 to TRBJ1-1; no clear D. CDR1 and CDR2 from the germline V gene are MNHEY and SVGAGI. The CDR3 totals 13 residues. V gave up 2 bases and J gave up 3 bases, with 7 bases separating them. CDR3 in amino acids: CASSYVRYTEAFF. The CDR3 nucleotides read TGTGCCAGCAGTTACGTTCGCTACACTGAAGCTTTCTTT.

The V and J genes are TRBV7-8 and TRBJ1-2, with D tentatively TRBD1 (6 bases). Germline V gives CDR1 SGHVS, CDR2 FQNEAQ. The V gene lost 2 bases and the J gene lost 3 bases, with 10 bases spanning the gap. The CDR3 contains 14 residues. The CDR3 DNA reads TGTGCCAGCAGCTTACAAGGGGGGTACTATGGCTACACCTTC. Residues: CASSLQGGYYGYTF.

This clone has just one count. The V and J genes are TRBV25-1 and TRBJ1-1; perhaps TRBD1 as D (6 bases). V lost 4 bases and J 5 bases, leaving 8 bases between the germline ends. The V gene's germline CDR1 is MGHDK and CDR2 SYGVNS. The CDR3 is 12 amino acids. The CDR3 bases are TGTGCCAGCAGTGCTGGACAGACTGAAGCTTTCTTT. This translates into CASSAGQTEAFF.

The J gene is TRBJ2-7, the V gene TRBV9; D may be TRBD1 or TRBD2 (5 bases each). Per the germline V gene, CDR1 is SGDLS and CDR2 is YYNGEE. This CDR3 has 14 amino acids. Trimming pared 4 bases from V and 3 bases from J, leaving 14 bases between. The CDR3, as DNA: TGTGCCAGCAGCCCAACCGGGACCCACTACGAGCAGTACTTC. Amino acid sequence: CASSPTGTHYEQYF.

The chain employs TRBV7-9 and TRBJ1-2, with a tentative D call TRBD1 (6 bases). V was trimmed by 4 bases and J by 10 bases, leaving 10 bases between them. CDR3 length: 11 amino acids. In germline, CDR1 is SEHNR, CDR2 FQNEAQ (reference sequence). The CDR3 sequence is CASSSDSYYTF. CDR3 sequence (DNA): TGTGCCAGCAGCTCGGACAGCTACTACACCTTC. The full variable domain, completed using reference TRBV7-9 and TRBJ1-2, is DTGVSQNPRHKITKRGQNVTFRCDPISEHNRLYWYRQTLGQGPEFLTYFQNEAQLEKSRLLSDRFSAERPKGSFSTLEIQRTEQGDSAMYLCASSSDSYYTFGSGTRLTVV.